The present TCR beta chain was sequenced within a study of shared clonotypes between healthy human individuals. This CDR3 comprises 17 residues. V shed 0 bases and J shed 5 bases, with 17 bases lying between them. Germline V gene sequence: CDR1 SGHRS, CDR2 YFSETQ. The repertoire was sequenced with immunoSEQ multiplex PCR; TCRdb's copy has only in-frame clones and lacks some. The sample lists about 700,000 clones, just over 90% occurring once. Naive-designated CD8 cells lacked CD45RO, were positively enriched for CCR7, and omitted terminally differentiated effector memory CD45RA+ cells. The chain uses TRBV5-1 and TRBJ2-2, with D perhaps matching TRBD2 (5 bases). Sequencing input: naive CD8+ T cells sorted from blood. The clonotype originates from a man aged 25-40 years in good health. Here the CDR3 DNA reads TGCGCCAGCAGCTTGGCTTTAGAGGGTGGATGGACCGGGGAGCTGTTTTTT. Translated: CASSLALEGGWTGELFF. Together with reference TRBV5-1 and TRBJ2-2, the CDR3 gives the full variable domain: KAGVTQTPRYLIKTRGQQVTLSCSPISGHRSVSWYQQTPGQGLQFLFEYFSETQRNKGNFPGRFSGRQFSNSRSEMNVSTLELGDSALYLCASSLALEGGWTGELFFGEGSRLTVL.